Here is one T cell receptor beta chain with its context. As yet, its antigen is unknown. Cell sorting via CD45RO/CCR7/CD25/CD127/CD95/CD27 was performed to obtain CD4+ naive, central memory, regulatory and stem cell-like memory cells. The record originates from a study of beta chain features in type 1 diabetes. Study information: Examination spanned around 110,000,000 sorted cells from all samples. General observations from the study: More deletions and fewer insertions at VDJ junctions were seen in type 1 diabetes patients. In comparison with healthy donors, patients had naive, central memory and Treg TCRB repertoires that appeared more similar. A moderate, significant TCRB CDR3 shortening appeared in type 1 diabetes across four CD4+ subsets.

V trimming: 5 bases; J trimming: 0 bases; junction bases outside the gene matches: 6. The CDR3 is made up of 16 amino acids. The germline CDR1 and CDR2 sequences are SEHNR and FQNEAQ (reference sequence). As every portion of the isolated RNA was reverse transcribed, the sequencing read expressed TCRB transcripts. The repertoire was sequenced with immunoSEQ multiplex PCR; TCRdb's copy has only in-frame clones and lacks some. The sample has hundreds of thousands of clones, over 11% seen once. The sequenced sample consisted of naive CD4+ T cells from blood. The chain carries TRBV7-9 and TRBJ2-1, with 8 bases fitting TRBD2. The clonotype originates from a man between 18 and 35 years old with type 1 diabetes. The CDR3 protein is CASSPERGSSYNEQFF. CDR3 in DNA: TGTGCCAGCAGCCCGGAGCGGGGGAGCTCCTACAATGAGCAGTTCTTC.